This passage covers 9 T cell receptor beta chains from one sample sequenced in a study of PD-L1 blockade in urothelial cancer. Some clones are missing from TCRdb's copy, which holds only in-frame ones; the method was immunoSEQ multiplex PCR. Seen here are about 88,000 clones, roughly nine tenths observed once, and the top ten hold 9.4%. The source material was PBMCs, sampled around atezolizumab (anti-PD-L1) treatment. These receptors came from a man in his fifties or sixties with urothelial cancer.

The gene calls are TRBV11-2 and TRBJ2-7, with 9 bases lining up with TRBD1. Germline V gene sequence: CDR1 SGHAT, CDR2 FQNNGV. The trim removed 5 bases at V and 5 bases at J, leaving 13 bases unmatched. This CDR3 has 16 amino acids. In DNA form, the CDR3 reads TGTGCCAGCAGCAACCCGGGACAGGGCTTGAACAACGAGCAGTACTTC. It encodes CASSNPGQGLNNEQYF. Full variable domain (remainder filled in from reference TRBV11-2 and TRBJ2-7): EAGVAQSPRYKIIEKRQSVAFWCNPISGHATLYWYQQILGQGPKLLIQFQNNGVVDDSQLPKDRFSAERLKGVDSTLKIQPAKLEDSAVYLCASSNPGQGLNNEQYFGPGTRLTVT.

V is TRBV5-8 and J is TRBJ2-7; 9 positions match TRBD1. The CDR3 sequence is 15 residues long. CDR1 and CDR2 (germline): SGHTS, YDEGEE. V shed 0 bases, J shed 4 bases, and the junction held 5 bases outside the gene matches. The CDR3 DNA sequence: TGTGCCAGCAGCTTGGGTAACAGGGGGCCGTACGAGCAGTACTTC. As protein: CASSLGNRGPYEQYF.

The chain combines TRBV5-4 with TRBJ2-7, with 15 bases fitting TRBD2. This CDR3 has 15 residues. V shed 0 bases, J shed 11 bases, and the junction held 6 bases outside the gene matches. Germline CDR1 and CDR2: SGHNT and YYREEE (reference sequence). The CDR3 DNA sequence: TGTGCCAGCAGCTTGGTCGGGACTAGCGGGAGGAACAAGTACTTC. This gives the protein CASSLVGTSGRNKYF.

This clone was seen once. The V call is TRBV7-9, the J call TRBJ1-1; 10 bases match TRBD1. This CDR3 has 17 amino acids. V trimming: 5 bases; J trimming: 5 bases; junction bases outside the gene matches: 14. Germline CDR1 SEHNR, CDR2 FQNEAQ (reference sequence). The CDR3 reads CASSISRDRGMGTEAFF. CDR3 nucleotide sequence: TGTGCCAGCAGCATATCCCGGGACAGGGGCATGGGAACTGAAGCTTTCTTT.

The CDR3 DNA follows: TGTGCCAGCAGCCCTCGGGAGACCCAGTACTTC. Residues: CASSPRETQYF. The chain recombines TRBV11-2 with TRBJ2-5; D uncertain. This CDR3 region has 11 residues. Germline V gives CDR1 SGHAT, CDR2 FQNNGV. Trimming took 5 bases from V and 5 from J, leaving 6 bases between them.

This chain connects TRBV6-6 to TRBJ2-2; no reliable D call. Trimming stripped 5 bases from V and 5 bases from J, with 3 bases between. The CDR3 totals 11 residues. The germline V gene has CDR1 MNHNY and CDR2 SVGAGI (reference sequence). This CDR3 is CASSPTGELFF. The CDR3 DNA reads TGTGCCAGCAGTCCGACCGGGGAGCTGTTTTTT.

This clone appeared a few times. The V gene is TRBV4-1, the J gene TRBJ1-2; D is uncertain. The CDR3 runs to 15 residues. Trimming took off 0 bases at V and 0 bases at J, with 8 bases between the two ends. CDR1 and CDR2 from the germline V gene are MGHRA and YSYEKL. The CDR3 DNA is TGCGCCAGCAGCCAAGATTTTCCAGCTAACTATGGCTACACCTTC. This sequence encodes CASSQDFPANYGYTF.

The V and J genes are TRBV10-1 and TRBJ2-2; no reliable D call. The CDR3 has 13 amino acids. Germline V gene sequence: CDR1 WNHNN, CDR2 SYGVQD (reference sequence). The V gene lost 8 bases and the J gene lost 5 bases, with 12 bases spanning the gap. The CDR3 DNA follows: TGCGCCAGCGGCGGCCGAAGGACCGGGGAGCTGTTTTTT. It encodes CASGGRRTGELFF.

This clone was seen only once. This rearrangement joins TRBV7-8 to TRBJ1-1; 7 bases map to TRBD1. Trimming at V came to 3 bases and at J to 5 bases, leaving 3 bases not matched to a gene. Germline CDR1 reads SGHVS; CDR2 reads FQNEAQ. This CDR3 spans 13 amino acids. The CDR3 DNA is TGTGCCAGCAGCTTCAGGGGGAGGACTGAAGCTTTCTTT. Its protein is CASSFRGRTEAFF.